This T cell receptor beta chain is drawn from a study of T cells in Graves' hyperthyroidism and ophthalmopathy. Across the study: The initial diagnosis was the point when peripheral blood was collected, ahead of any treatment.

For the diagnoses, clinical symptoms, serum thyroxine and TRAb, thyroid ultrasound and orbital computed tomography were used. Amplified TCR beta CDR3 regions derived from RNA transcripts. Using the HTBI primer set, a first-round RT-PCR was run on the TCR CDR3. TCRdb reprocessed the multiplex PCR reads via MiXCR and lists one record per CDR3 protein. The sample has 350,000 or so distinct CDR3 sequences; under 25% are singletons. CDR3 size: 14 residues. Germline-derived CDR1 and CDR2 are ENHRY and SYGVKD. Trimming took off 3 bases at V and 5 bases at J, with 13 bases between the two ends. Note on this clonotype: Its antigen is currently unknown.

Study-level points and caveats: Ophthalmopathy, which appeared later, was predicted by the model a median around 6.5 months before onset.

Source material: blood. This clonotype was sampled from a woman aged 50 to 60 with Graves' hyperthyroidism. The chain links TRBV10-3 to TRBJ1-1; D gene ambiguous. CDR3: CAISDLSLGTEAFF. The CDR3 coding sequence is TGTGCCATCAGTGATCTGTCTTTAGGTACTGAAGCTTTCTTT.